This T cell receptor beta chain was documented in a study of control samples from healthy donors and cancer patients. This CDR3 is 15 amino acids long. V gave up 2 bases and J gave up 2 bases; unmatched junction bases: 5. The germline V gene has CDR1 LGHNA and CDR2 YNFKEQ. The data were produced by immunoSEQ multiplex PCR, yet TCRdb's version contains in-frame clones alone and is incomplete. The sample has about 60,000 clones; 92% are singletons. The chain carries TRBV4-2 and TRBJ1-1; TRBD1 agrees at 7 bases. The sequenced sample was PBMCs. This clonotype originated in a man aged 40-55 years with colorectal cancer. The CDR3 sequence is CASSQPGQLNTEAFF. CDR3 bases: TGTGCCAGCAGCCAACCGGGACAGCTAAACACTGAAGCTTTCTTT.